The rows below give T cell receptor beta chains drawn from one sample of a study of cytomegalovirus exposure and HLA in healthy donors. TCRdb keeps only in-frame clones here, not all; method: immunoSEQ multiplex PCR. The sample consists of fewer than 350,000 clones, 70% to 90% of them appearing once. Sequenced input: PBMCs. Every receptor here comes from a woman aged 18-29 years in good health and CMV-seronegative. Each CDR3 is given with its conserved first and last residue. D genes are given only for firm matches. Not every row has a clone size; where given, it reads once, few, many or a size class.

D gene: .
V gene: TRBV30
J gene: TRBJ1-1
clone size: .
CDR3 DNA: TGTGCCTGGAGAGATGACAGCCTCATGAACACTGAAGCTTTCTTT
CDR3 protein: CAWRDDSLMNTEAFF

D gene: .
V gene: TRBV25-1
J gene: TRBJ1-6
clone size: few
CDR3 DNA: TGTGCCAGCAATATCCTAAGGGGGTCCTGGTCACCCCTCCACTTT
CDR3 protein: CASNILRGSWSPLHF

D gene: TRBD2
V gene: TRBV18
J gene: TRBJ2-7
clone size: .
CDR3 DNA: TGTGCCAGCTCACCACTCCTAGCGGGAGGTGACGAGCAGTACTTC
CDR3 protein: CASSPLLAGGDEQYF

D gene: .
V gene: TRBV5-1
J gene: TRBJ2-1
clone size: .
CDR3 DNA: TGCGCCAGCAGCTTGAGGGCAGCGGGACACCTCTACAATGAGCAGTTCTTC
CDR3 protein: CASSLRAAGHLYNEQFF

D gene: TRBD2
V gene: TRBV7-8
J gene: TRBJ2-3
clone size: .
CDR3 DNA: TGTGCCAGCAGCTTAGCGGGCGGGAGTACGCAGTATTTT
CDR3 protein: CASSLAGGSTQYF

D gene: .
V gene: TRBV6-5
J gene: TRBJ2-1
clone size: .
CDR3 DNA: TGTGCCAGCAGTTATCAGACGGGGGATGAGCAGTTCTTC
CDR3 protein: CASSYQTGDEQFF

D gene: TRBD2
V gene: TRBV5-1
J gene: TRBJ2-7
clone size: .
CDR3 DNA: TGCGCCAGCAGCTTTACTAGCGGCTCCTACGAGCAGTACTTC
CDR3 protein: CASSFTSGSYEQYF

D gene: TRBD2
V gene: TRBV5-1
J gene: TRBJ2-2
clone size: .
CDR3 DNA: TGCGCCAGCAGCTTGGTGCTAGCGGGAGTGACTACCGGGGAGCTGTTTTTT
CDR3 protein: CASSLVLAGVTTGELFF

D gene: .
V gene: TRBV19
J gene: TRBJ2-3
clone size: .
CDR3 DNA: TGTGCCAGTAGTATATGGGAGAGTCGCACAGATACGCAGTATTTT
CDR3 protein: CASSIWESRTDTQYF

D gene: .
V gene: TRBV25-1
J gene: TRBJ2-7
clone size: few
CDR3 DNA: TGTGCCAGCAGTGAATATCCTGGAGGGGGGGTGGAAGAGCAGTACTTC
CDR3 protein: CASSEYPGGGVEEQYF

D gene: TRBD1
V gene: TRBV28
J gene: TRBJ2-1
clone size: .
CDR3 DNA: TGTGCCAGCAGTCGGACAGGCTGGTTGTCTAAGCGCTACAATGAGCAGTTCTTC
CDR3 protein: CASSRTGWLSKRYNEQFF

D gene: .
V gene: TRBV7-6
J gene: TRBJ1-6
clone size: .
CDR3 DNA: TGTGCCAGCAGCCCCCCGGGGGGTTCAGAAAATCTCCACTTT
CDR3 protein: CASSPPGGSENLHF

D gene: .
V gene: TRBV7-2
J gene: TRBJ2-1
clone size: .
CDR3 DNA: TGTGCCAGCAGCTTAGTGGGAGAAGGGTACAATGAGCAGTTCTTC
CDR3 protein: CASSLVGEGYNEQFF

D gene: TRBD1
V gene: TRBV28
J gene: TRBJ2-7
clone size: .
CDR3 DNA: TGTGCCAGCAGTTTATCCGGGACAGGGTACTACGAGCAGTACTTC
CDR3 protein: CASSLSGTGYYEQYF

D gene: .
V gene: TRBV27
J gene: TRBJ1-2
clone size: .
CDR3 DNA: TGTGCCAGCAAGAAAAGGGGTCTTGACTATGGCTACACCTTC
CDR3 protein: CASKKRGLDYGYTF

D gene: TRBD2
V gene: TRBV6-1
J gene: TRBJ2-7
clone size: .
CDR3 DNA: TGTGCCAGCTCCCCGGGGGACTACGGATACGAGCAGTACTTC
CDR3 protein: CASSPGDYGYEQYF

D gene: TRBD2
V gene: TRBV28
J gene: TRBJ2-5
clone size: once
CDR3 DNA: TGTGCCAGCAGTTTGGCTAGCGGGAGATCCCGTCTAAGGTACACCCAGTACTTC
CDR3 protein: CASSLASGRSRLRYTQYF

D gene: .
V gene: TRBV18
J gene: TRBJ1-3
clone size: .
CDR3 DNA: TGTGCCAGCTCACCACAGCGGGCTGGAAACACCATATATTTT
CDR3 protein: CASSPQRAGNTIYF

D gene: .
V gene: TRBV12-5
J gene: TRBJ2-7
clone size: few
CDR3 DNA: TGTGCTAGTGGACAGGAATACGAGCAGTACTTC
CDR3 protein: CASGQEYEQYF

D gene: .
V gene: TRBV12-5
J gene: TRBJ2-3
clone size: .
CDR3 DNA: TGTGCTAGTCGCGTCGGAGGCTCTAGCACAGATACGCAGTATTTT
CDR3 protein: CASRVGGSSTDTQYF

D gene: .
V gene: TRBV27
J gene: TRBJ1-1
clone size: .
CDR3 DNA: TGTGCCAGCAGCCTAGGCGTCAGAATGAACACTGAAGCTTTCTTT
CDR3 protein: CASSLGVRMNTEAFF

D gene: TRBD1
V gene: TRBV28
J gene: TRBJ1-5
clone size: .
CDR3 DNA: TGTGCCAGCAGTTTGCGGCAGGGGGCTCGACAGCCCCAGCATTTT
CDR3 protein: CASSLRQGARQPQHF

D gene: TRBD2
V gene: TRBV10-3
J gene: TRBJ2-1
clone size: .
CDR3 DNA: TGTGCCATCAGTTCAATGAGCGGGAGATTCGGCAATGAGCAGTTCTTC
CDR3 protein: CAISSMSGRFGNEQFF

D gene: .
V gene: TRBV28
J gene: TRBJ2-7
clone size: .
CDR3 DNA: TGTGCCAGTACCCTGACAGGCGCCTACGAGCAGTACTTC
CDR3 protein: CASTLTGAYEQYF

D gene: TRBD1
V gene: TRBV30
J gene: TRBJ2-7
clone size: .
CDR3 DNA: TGTGCCTGGAGTAGACGGGACAGGAGGATCCGGGGATCCTACGAGCAGTACTTC
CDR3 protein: CAWSRRDRRIRGSYEQYF

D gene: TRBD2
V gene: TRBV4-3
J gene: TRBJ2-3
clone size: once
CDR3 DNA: TGCGCCAGCAGCCCCAGGACTAGCGGGAGAGTTAGCACAGATACGCAGTATTTT
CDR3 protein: CASSPRTSGRVSTDTQYF

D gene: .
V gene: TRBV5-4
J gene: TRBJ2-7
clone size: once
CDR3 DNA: TGTGCCAGCAGCCTGTCTGGTGGGGCTGGGGAGCAGTACTTC
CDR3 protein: CASSLSGGAGEQYF

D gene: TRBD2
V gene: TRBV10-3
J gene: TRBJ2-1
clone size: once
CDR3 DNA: TGTGCCATCGGGACTAGCTCCTACAATGAGCAGTTCTTC
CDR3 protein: CAIGTSSYNEQFF

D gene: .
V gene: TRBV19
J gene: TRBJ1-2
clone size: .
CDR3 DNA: TGTGCCAGTAGTACCCCCAGCGCTCGCGGCTATGGCTACACCTTC
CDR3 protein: CASSTPSARGYGYTF

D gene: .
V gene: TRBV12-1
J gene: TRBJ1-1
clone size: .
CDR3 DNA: TGTGCCAGCAGCCAGGGCCCTGAAGCTTTCTTT
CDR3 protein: CASSQGPEAFF

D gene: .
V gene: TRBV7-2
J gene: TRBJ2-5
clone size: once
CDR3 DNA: TGTGCCGAATCCAACTTGGGGCGGGGCGCGGGAGAGACCCAGTACTTC
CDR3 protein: CAESNLGRGAGETQYF

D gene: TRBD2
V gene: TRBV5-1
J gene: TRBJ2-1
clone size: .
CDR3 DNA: TGCGCCAGCAGCGCCAAGATGGGACTAGAGGTTCGCGAGCAGTTCTTC
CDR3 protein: CASSAKMGLEVREQFF

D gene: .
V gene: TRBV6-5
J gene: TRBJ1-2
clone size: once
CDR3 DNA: TGTGCCAGCAGTTCCCGTTATGGCTACACCTTC
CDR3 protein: CASSSRYGYTF

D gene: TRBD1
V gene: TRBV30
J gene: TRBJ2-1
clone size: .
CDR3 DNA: TGTGCCTGGAGTCGCCCAAGGGGACAGGGGAACAATGAGCAGTTCTTC
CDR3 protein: CAWSRPRGQGNNEQFF

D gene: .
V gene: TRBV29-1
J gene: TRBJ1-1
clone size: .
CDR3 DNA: TGCAGCTCGTGGGGGGTGACTGAAGCTTTCTTT
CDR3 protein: CSSWGVTEAFF

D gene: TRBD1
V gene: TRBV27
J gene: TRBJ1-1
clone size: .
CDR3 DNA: TGTGCCAGCAGCCCTAAGGTGGCAGGGGGCTCGAACACTGAAGCTTTCTTT
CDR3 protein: CASSPKVAGGSNTEAFF

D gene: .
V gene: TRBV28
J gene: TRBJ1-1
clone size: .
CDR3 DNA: TGTGCCAGCAGAGGGACATTTGAAGCTTTCTTT
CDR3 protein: CASRGTFEAFF

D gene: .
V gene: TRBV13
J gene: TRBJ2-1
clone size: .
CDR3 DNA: TGTGCCAGCAGGGGTCTCGGGAGCAGCAATGAGCAGTTCTTC
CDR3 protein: CASRGLGSSNEQFF

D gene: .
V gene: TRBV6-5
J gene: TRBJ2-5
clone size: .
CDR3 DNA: TGTGCCAGCAGGCGGACAGCCCAAGAGACCCAGTACTTC
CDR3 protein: CASRRTAQETQYF